This TCR beta chain was identified in a study of CD8+ T cells in alopecia areata. Study-level results: Under tofacitinib, fewer expanded CD8+ clones appeared among the top 100 scalp clones. Normal scalp showed lower clonality than lesional scalp, especially alopecia totalis/universalis. Whether baseline CD8+ expansion is linked to response remains uncertain, given a single nonresponder.

In regard to this clone: Its target is not known.

cDNA prepared by RNA extraction and subsequent reverse transcription served as the template for sequencing. Generated by immunoSEQ multiplex PCR, the TCRdb table keeps only in-frame clones and is missing some. The profile shows over 95,000 clones, 56% of them singletons. The V end was cut by 1 base, the J end by 5 bases, with 26 bases between. The CDR3 extends over 19 amino acids. Germline CDR1 is SEHNR and CDR2 is FQNEAQ (reference sequence). As to treatment: oral pan-JAK inhibitor, 5-10 mg twice daily. V is TRBV7-9 and J is TRBJ2-5; D might be TRBD1 (5 bases). This sequence originates from a human donor with alopecia areata. Sample: CD4+ T cells sorted from blood, taken at week 24, from a patient treated with tofacitinib. The CDR3 sequence is CASSLGFVLIRQSKETQYF. CDR3 nucleotides: TGTGCCAGCAGCTTAGGTTTCGTTTTAATCAGACAGTCGAAGGAGACCCAGTACTTC. Based on the CDR3 plus reference TRBV7-9 and TRBJ2-5, the full variable domain is DTGVSQNPRHKITKRGQNVTFRCDPISEHNRLYWYRQTLGQGPEFLTYFQNEAQLEKSRLLSDRFSAERPKGSFSTLEIQRTEQGDSAMYLCASSLGFVLIRQSKETQYFGPGTRLLVL.